The 3 T cell receptor beta chains listed next were all sequenced from one sample in a study of regulatory dendritic cells for organ transplantation. Method: immunoSEQ multiplex PCR; TCRdb's copy keeps in-frame clones and lacks some. Among 25,000 to 30,000 clones listed, more than 70% were seen once. Specimen: naive CD8+ T cells from blood. Subset indicated: CD45RA+ naive T cells. These receptors were collected from a human donor in good health.

This sequence joins TRBV19 and TRBJ2-1; 9 bases agree with TRBD2. Germline V gene data show CDR1 as LNHDA and CDR2 as SQIVND (reference sequence). With 5 bases clipped from V and 6 bases from J, the junction kept 5 bases outside the gene matches. This CDR3 has 14 residues. This chain's CDR3 is CASSASGVFNEQFF. CDR3 in DNA: TGTGCCAGTAGTGCTAGCGGGGTGTTCAATGAGCAGTTCTTC. Combining the CDR3 with reference TRBV19 and TRBJ2-1 gives the whole variable domain DGGITQSPKYLFRKEGQNVTLSCEQNLNHDAMYWYRQDPGQGLRLIYYSQIVNDFQKGDIAEGYSVSREKKESFPLTVTSAQKNPTAFYLCASSASGVFNEQFFGPGTRLTVL.

V is TRBV7-8 and J is TRBJ1-2, with TRBD1 as a possible D gene (5 bases). The V gene lost 5 bases and the J gene lost 2 bases, with 9 bases spanning the gap. From germline, CDR1 is SGHVS and CDR2 FQNEAQ. The CDR3 length is 13 residues. CDR3 protein: CASSVQDNYGYTF. The CDR3, as DNA: TGTGCCAGCAGCGTACAGGACAACTATGGCTACACCTTC. Full variable domain (remainder filled in from reference TRBV7-8 and TRBJ1-2): GAGVSQSPRYKVAKRGQDVALRCDPISGHVSLFWYQQALGQGPEFLTYFQNEAQLDKSGLPSDRFFAERPEGSVSTLKIQRTQQEDSAVYLCASSVQDNYGYTFGSGTRLTVV.

The sample holds one count of this clone. This sequence joins TRBV4-3 and TRBJ2-7; 9 positions match TRBD2. With 2 bases clipped from V and 1 base from J, the junction kept 6 bases outside the gene matches. Looked up from germline, CDR1 is LGHNA and CDR2 is YSLEER. The CDR3 has 16 residues. As DNA, the CDR3 is TGCGCCAGCAGCCAAACAAGCGGGGGGCTTTCCTACGAGCAGTACTTC. As protein: CASSQTSGGLSYEQYF.